This T cell receptor beta chain appears in the sequencing data of a study of CD8+ T cells in alopecia areata. Both CD4+ and CD8+ T cells were separated by sorting PBMCs. With 4 bases removed from V and 5 bases from J, the gap between germline ends came to 14 bases. CDR1 and CDR2 (germline): MGHDK, SYGVNS. This CDR3 is 14 amino acids long. This clone was counted a few times. The antigen is unknown. Overall study results and limits: Clarity of TCR sharing across patients fell short of that in mice, possibly HLA-related. Among the cells sequenced in scalp samples are also the resident alphabeta T cells of normal skin. Normal scalp showed lower clonality than lesional scalp, especially alopecia totalis/universalis.

TCR sequencing used cDNA made by reverse transcription of extracted RNA. Method: immunoSEQ multiplex PCR; TCRdb's copy keeps in-frame clones and lacks some. Of 110,000 or so clones in the sample, roughly 69% were seen once. This sequence originates from a human donor in good health. What was sequenced was CD4+ T cells sorted from blood. The rearrangement joins TRBV25-1 to TRBJ2-5, with D possibly TRBD2 on 6 matching bases. CDR3 in DNA: TGTGCCAGCAGTGCGGGGGAGAGAATGGAGACCCAGTACTTC. The encoded protein is CASSAGERMETQYF.